This T cell receptor (beta chain) emerged from a study of tumour-infiltrating T cells in Burkitt lymphoma. Turning to the study itself: This cohort included all epidemiological subtypes of Burkitt lymphoma. Repertoire clonality predicted overall and progression-free survival. Study findings and constraints: Several public clonotypes were shared across many Burkitt lymphoma patients.

Assay used: immunoSEQ multiplex PCR; TCRdb lists only in-frame clones, some missing. The sample comprises around 46,000 clones, roughly 31% of which are singletons, and roughly 2.8% rests with the top ten. This clone has a handful of counts. Antigen specificity is unknown. V was clipped by 0 bases and J by 1 base; unmatched bases: 2. This CDR3 has 15 amino acids. Germline CDR1 and CDR2: LGHNA and YNFKEQ. The sequence was collected from a human donor with Burkitt lymphoma. The material sequenced was tumor tissue. The chain uses TRBV4-2 and TRBJ2-5; 7 bases are a match to TRBD2. CDR3 loop: CASSQDGTTQETQYF. The CDR3, as DNA: TGTGCCAGCAGCCAAGACGGGACTACCCAAGAGACCCAGTACTTC.